The clone carrying this T cell receptor beta chain turned up a few times. Antigen specificity is unknown. This entry is derived from a study of spatial heterogeneity in lung cancer. Whole-study context: More than nine raw reads, on average, carried each unique TCR and UMI combination.

This CDR3 contains 15 residues. The J segment lost 6 bases and the V segment lost 0 bases, leaving 5 bases of the junction unmatched. CDR1 SGDLS and CDR2 YYNGEE come from the germline V gene. The time point was: sample taken at primary tumor resection. The authors sequenced whole RNA from tumor, nontumor lung or frozen PBMC without sorting. The donors were 70 or so patients with non-small cell lung cancer that was early-stage and untreated. Unique molecular identifiers, one per molecule, were present on every TCR cDNA molecule. TCRdb itself ran the 5' RACE reads through MiXCR, one entry per CDR3 protein. The profile shows about 85,000 distinct CDR3 sequences, approximately 18% of them singletons. Study results and caveats: Resection saw ubiquitous expanded tumor TCRs appear in blood more than follow-up did.

The clonotype was recovered from a male donor with early-stage non-small cell lung cancer. The sequencing here drew on PBMCs, taken at surgery. The chain links TRBV9 to TRBJ2-2; TRBD1 agrees at 7 bases. The chain's CDR3 is CASSVAQGGSGELFF. CDR3 sequence (DNA): TGTGCCAGCAGCGTAGCTCAAGGGGGCTCCGGGGAGCTGTTTTTT. Based on the CDR3 plus reference TRBV9 and TRBJ2-2, the full variable domain is DSGVTQTPKHLITATGQRVTLRCSPRSGDLSVYWYQQSLDQGLQFLIQYYNGEERAKGNILERFSAQQFPDLHSELNLSSLELGDSALYFCASSVAQGGSGELFFGEGSRLTVL.